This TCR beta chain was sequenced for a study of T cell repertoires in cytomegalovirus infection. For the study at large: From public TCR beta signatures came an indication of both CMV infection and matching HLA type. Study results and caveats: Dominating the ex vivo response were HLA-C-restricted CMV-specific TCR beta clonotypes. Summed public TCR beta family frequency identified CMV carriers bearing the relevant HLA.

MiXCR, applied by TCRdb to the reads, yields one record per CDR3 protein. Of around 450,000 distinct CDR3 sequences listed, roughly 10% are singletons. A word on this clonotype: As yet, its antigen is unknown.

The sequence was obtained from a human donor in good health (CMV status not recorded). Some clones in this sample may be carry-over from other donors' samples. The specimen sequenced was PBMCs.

The CDR3 DNA sequence: TGTGCCAGCTCATACCAGGGGGGGAACACTGAAGCTTTCTTT. Translating it yields CASSYQGGNTEAFF. This chain links TRBV18 with TRBJ1-1; TRBD1 matches 7 bases. The CDR3 sequence is 14 residues long. Looked up from germline, CDR1 is KGHSH and CDR2 is LQKENI. The junction had 4 bases not matched to a gene; V was cut back by 5 bases and J by 1 base.